The rows below give T cell receptor beta chains drawn from one sample of a study of blood T cell repertoires in COVID-19. Assay used: immunoSEQ multiplex PCR; TCRdb lists only in-frame clones, some missing. The sample contains around 200,000 clones, 89% of which appear only once. The sample taken for sequencing was PBMCs or T cells enriched from blood (not recorded which). The receptors derive from a woman aged 40 to 50 with acute COVID-19. Both conserved end residues are part of each CDR3. Each record gives: CDR3 DNA, CDR3 protein, D gene, clone size, V gene, J gene. D genes are given only for firm matches. Only part of the rows carry a size: once, few, many, or a class if the clone is expanded.

DNA: TGCGCCAGCAGTGGGGGGGCTAGCGGGAAAATACTTTCCTACGAGCAGTACTTC; CDR3: CASSGGASGKILSYEQYF; D: TRBD2; size: .; V: TRBV10-2; J: TRBJ2-7
DNA: TGTGCCAGCAGCCCCCTAGCGGGAGGCTCCTACAATGAGCAGTTCTTC; CDR3: CASSPLAGGSYNEQFF; D: TRBD2; size: .; V: TRBV14; J: TRBJ2-1
DNA: TGTGCCAGCAGTGAATTTAAGGGGGCAGAGACCCAGTACTTC; CDR3: CASSEFKGAETQYF; D: TRBD1; size: .; V: TRBV25-1; J: TRBJ2-5
DNA: TGCGCCAGCAGCCAGGCGACAGGGAGCACAGATACGCAGTATTTT; CDR3: CASSQATGSTDTQYF; D: TRBD1; size: .; V: TRBV4-1; J: TRBJ2-3
DNA: TGTGCCAGCAGCTTAAGGACAGGGGGGACAGATACGCAGTATTTT; CDR3: CASSLRTGGTDTQYF; D: TRBD1; size: once; V: TRBV7-6; J: TRBJ2-3
DNA: TGTGCCTTTTTCAGCCAGCTGAGCGGCGAGCAGTACTTC; CDR3: CAFFSQLSGEQYF; D: .; size: .; V: TRBV7-9; J: TRBJ2-7
DNA: TGTGCCAGCAGCTCCAGGGTAGGATCTGGGGAGAACACTGAAGCTTTCTTT; CDR3: CASSSRVGSGENTEAFF; D: .; size: .; V: TRBV7-3; J: TRBJ1-1
DNA: TGTGCCTGGAGTGACGGGACTCGCGGTTACCGGCAGTACTTC; CDR3: CAWSDGTRGYRQYF; D: .; size: few; V: TRBV30; J: TRBJ2-7
DNA: TGTGCCAGCTCCGTGGGACTAGCGGTATACAATGAGCAGTTCTTC; CDR3: CASSVGLAVYNEQFF; D: TRBD2; size: .; V: TRBV18; J: TRBJ2-1
DNA: TGTGCCAGCAGTCGTGTAGCGGGAACCGGGGAGCTGTTTTTT; CDR3: CASSRVAGTGELFF; D: TRBD2; size: .; V: TRBV6-4; J: TRBJ2-2
DNA: TGTGCCAGCAGCTATACTAGCGGGGGGGCGGAGACCCAGTACTTC; CDR3: CASSYTSGGAETQYF; D: TRBD2; size: .; V: TRBV3-1/TRBV3-2; J: TRBJ2-5
DNA: TGCAGCGTTATAGCGGGAAGTACCGGGGAGCTGTTTTTT; CDR3: CSVIAGSTGELFF; D: TRBD2; size: .; V: TRBV29-1; J: TRBJ2-2
DNA: TGTGCCAGCTCACCGACAGATCACTCTGGAAACACCATATATTTT; CDR3: CASSPTDHSGNTIYF; D: .; size: .; V: TRBV18; J: TRBJ1-3
DNA: TGTGCCAGCAGCCCGACAGGGGCAGGTGGCAATGAGCAGTTCTTC; CDR3: CASSPTGAGGNEQFF; D: TRBD1; size: .; V: TRBV5-4; J: TRBJ2-1
DNA: TGTGCCAGCAGCCGTAGAGGCGGGGAAGACACAGATACGCAGTATTTT; CDR3: CASSRRGGEDTDTQYF; D: .; size: .; V: TRBV13; J: TRBJ2-3
DNA: TGCGCCAGCAGCTTGTCGGGTCTTGGGCGGGAGGGCCCCGAAACGGTTCAGTACTTC; CDR3: CASSLSGLGREGPETVQYF; D: TRBD2; size: .; V: TRBV5-1; J: TRBJ2-4
DNA: TGTGCCAGCAGTAGCGGGGGGAGACCCACAGATACGCAGTATTTT; CDR3: CASSSGGRPTDTQYF; D: TRBD2; size: .; V: TRBV6-2/TRBV6-3; J: TRBJ2-3
DNA: TGTGCCAGCAGTTCCGCGCCCCAGGCCTCCACAGATACGCAGTATTTT; CDR3: CASSSAPQASTDTQYF; D: .; size: .; V: TRBV27; J: TRBJ2-3
DNA: TGTGCCAGCAGCTTAATCGTTGGTAGCGGGAGAGGAAGCACCGGGGAGCTGTTTTTT; CDR3: CASSLIVGSGRGSTGELFF; D: TRBD2; size: .; V: TRBV7-9; J: TRBJ2-2
DNA: TGCGCCAGCAGCCAAGGCGGACAGGGGGTTATTGGTACCGGGGAGCTGTTTTTT; CDR3: CASSQGGQGVIGTGELFF; D: TRBD1; size: few; V: TRBV4-1; J: TRBJ2-2
DNA: TGTGCTAGTACGGGTAAGGGGGCAGGTTCACCCCTCCACTTT; CDR3: CASTGKGAGSPLHF; D: TRBD1; size: .; V: TRBV12-5; J: TRBJ1-6
DNA: TGTGCCAGCAGCTTGAGTACGGGGATCACTTCACCCCTCCACTTT; CDR3: CASSLSTGITSPLHF; D: .; size: .; V: TRBV5-4; J: TRBJ1-6
DNA: TGTGCCAGCAGTTCCGCGGACAGTCAGGCGAGGGGGACTGAAGCTTTCTTT; CDR3: CASSSADSQARGTEAFF; D: .; size: .; V: TRBV28; J: TRBJ1-1
DNA: TGTGCCAGCAGCTTGGGCTGGGCTACAACTAATGAAAAACTGTTTTTT; CDR3: CASSLGWATTNEKLFF; D: .; size: once; V: TRBV5-6; J: TRBJ1-4
DNA: TGTGCCAGCAGCTTATCTAGCGGGACGCCCTACAATGAGCAGTTCTTC; CDR3: CASSLSSGTPYNEQFF; D: TRBD2; size: once; V: TRBV13; J: TRBJ2-1
DNA: TGTGCCAGCAGTTTAGGGACAGGGGGCGATGGCTACACCTTC; CDR3: CASSLGTGGDGYTF; D: TRBD1; size: .; V: TRBV28; J: TRBJ1-2
DNA: TGTGCCAGCCCGCCGCGGGGGGTCTTTGCCGGGGAGCTGTTTTTT; CDR3: CASPPRGVFAGELFF; D: TRBD2; size: .; V: TRBV18; J: TRBJ2-2
DNA: TGTGCCAGCAGAATGGACAGGGACAATGAGCAGTTCTTC; CDR3: CASRMDRDNEQFF; D: TRBD1; size: once; V: TRBV12-3/TRBV12-4; J: TRBJ2-1
DNA: TGTGCCAGCTCACCATTTGGAGCCTACAATGAGCAGTTCTTC; CDR3: CASSPFGAYNEQFF; D: .; size: .; V: TRBV18; J: TRBJ2-1
DNA: TGTGCCAGCAGCCAAGGACTAGCGGGAGGTACCGGGGAGCTGTTTTTT; CDR3: CASSQGLAGGTGELFF; D: TRBD2; size: .; V: TRBV5-4; J: TRBJ2-2
DNA: TGTGCCTGGAGTGCTCGGCAGGGTGGTGAAAAACTGTTTTTT; CDR3: CAWSARQGGEKLFF; D: .; size: .; V: TRBV30; J: TRBJ1-4
DNA: TGCGCCAGCAGCCAGCGGGTCATCCTTAAGAACACAGATACGCAGTATTTT; CDR3: CASSQRVILKNTDTQYF; D: .; size: .; V: TRBV4-1; J: TRBJ2-3
DNA: TGTGCCAGTAGATCCCCCGGACTCGGGGGGGAGACCGGGGAGCTGTTTTTT; CDR3: CASRSPGLGGETGELFF; D: TRBD2; size: .; V: TRBV19; J: TRBJ2-2
DNA: TGCGCCAGCAGCCAAGATCTTCATCGCCTCCCGGGGTACAATGAGCAGTTCTTC; CDR3: CASSQDLHRLPGYNEQFF; D: .; size: .; V: TRBV4-1; J: TRBJ2-1
DNA: TGTGCCAGCAGCTTAGACACCACTAGCGGGGGGTACGAGCAGTACTTC; CDR3: CASSLDTTSGGYEQYF; D: TRBD2; size: few; V: TRBV7-2; J: TRBJ2-7